This T cell receptor (beta chain) was recorded in a study of blood T cells in healthy people across ages. A second PCR of about 7 to 11 cycles used a sample-barcoded 5' primer and a J-beta primer mix. TCRdb reprocessed the 5' RACE reads with MiXCR, giving one entry per CDR3 protein. Of fewer than 1,000,000 distinct CDR3 sequences listed, 35% to 60% are singletons. Germline CDR1 DFQATT, CDR2 SNEGSKA (reference sequence). There are 14 residues in the CDR3. The V gene lost 3 bases and the J gene lost 5 bases, with 16 bases spanning the gap. This clonotype was seen a few times. The TCR comes from a man older than 75 in good health. The rearrangement links TRBV20-1 to TRBJ2-5; D is uncertain. Sequences were obtained from blood. CDR3 DNA sequence: TGCAGTGCTAGGAGCCTTCCCGATCCGGAGACCCAGTACTTC. Translated, it gives CSARSLPDPETQYF.